The sequence of this T cell receptor beta chain was determined in a study of cytomegalovirus exposure and HLA in healthy donors (dated by TCRdb to 2015 to 2018). With respect to the entire study: In an earlier analysis of under 750 of the donors, 250 to 350 Gb of sequence data and 90 million to 120 million unique TCR beta sequences from some 170 million T cells were reported. An early release that covered more than 550 HLA-typed donors contained approximately 290 gigabases of sequencing data and 75 million to 100 million unique TCR sequences. Among the roughly 400 genotyped donors, roughly 80% belonged to the genetic ancestry cluster associated with self-reported Caucasian donors. The study was designed to test whether signatures of past pathogen exposure could be identified by cataloging public T cell receptors. The study used immunosequencing to profile the T cell repertoires of several hundred subjects and linked those repertoires to cytomegalovirus serostatus. A separate validation cohort of over a hundred different subjects was used in addition to the 666-subject first cohort. To predict cytomegalovirus infection status, the study combined high-throughput TCR immunosequencing, statistical association of individual TCRs with disease status, and machine learning. A later analysis re-examined previously published TCR beta repertoires from more than 600 donors and added high-resolution HLA genotyping to investigate patterns of TCR occurrence. The later analysis used no new phenotypic data to find candidate immune exposures, relying instead on TCR beta sequences and their occurrence across donors. In an earlier analysis of roughly 540 of the donors, high-throughput TCR beta sequencing was used to judge whether each TCR beta V gene segment behaved as functional or pseudogenic. Donor age, sex, ethnicity and CMV serostatus were compiled together with the repertoire data. A later genetic analysis used genome-wide SNP genotypes for about three fifths of the 666 donors, treating that subset as a discovery cohort. All discovery cohort repertoires had been generated using a single sequencing platform. Both class I and class II loci were covered by HLA typing, at four-digit resolution. Typing coverage differed by locus: A, B, C, DRB1 and DQB1 were typed in roughly 620-630 donors, DQA1 in 500 to 550, DPA1 in some 610, and DPB1 in approximately 450. Roughly 5 DR-DQ haplotypes were treated as single units for association and clustering because of strong linkage in the cohort. Among 300 to 500 genotyped donors of the cohort, an average of around 220,000 unique TCR beta nucleotide sequences was sequenced per donor, of which about 18% were non-productive.

The cohort consisted of 600 to 700 healthy bone marrow donors. Cohort members were all nominally healthy when sampled, although unrecorded immune exposures were likely present. The donor was CMV seropositive and belonged to the group of 250 to 350 seropositive cohort members. Each donor provided a peripheral blood sample, and peripheral blood mononuclear cells were used for TCR beta sequencing. The Qiagen DNeasy Blood Extraction Kit was used to extract genomic DNA from the blood cell samples. A note on this clone: It lacks a known antigen. No quality values exist for individual bases; no much larger clone is one base distant.

Paper-wide results and their limitations: According to a later analysis, parvovirus B19, influenza, CMV and Epstein-Barr virus appeared linked to several top co-occurrence clusters. Linkage disequilibrium might explain the correlated functional status among segregating V segments, but an unknown experimental factor could not be ruled out. Only TCR beta chains were sequenced in this cohort, and the absence of alpha or paired-chain data limited detectable features. A further reported finding was that TCR beta sequences accurately predicted the HLA-A and HLA-B alleles for most subjects in the first cohort. It was suggested by the authors that the approach could potentially be generalized to other disease states and immunological phenotypes. The classifier was reported to diagnose cytomegalovirus status with high specificity and sensitivity in both the original cohort and the validation cohort. Strong co-occurrence of HLA alleles, especially DR and DQ, made assigning TCR associations to individual alleles difficult. A later analysis found that HLA-associated TCR beta chains were more clonally expanded and had lower generation probabilities than equally common non-associated chains. Immune exposure information for the cohort was limited to CMV serostatus. Broadly in line with IMGT annotations, most TCR beta V segments showed up in productive rearrangements about 87% or about 30% of the time in an earlier analysis of about 500 of the donors. Most TCR sequences were seen in very few donors, while some public TCRs were found in many individuals. A later genetic analysis reported fewer N-insertions in productive TCRs among donors in an Asian-associated ancestry cluster than the roughly 650-donor mean. A total of 150 to 200 TCR beta chains were listed by the study as associated with cytomegalovirus. According to a later analysis, TCR association rates differed among HLA loci, with DRB1 alleles showing the most associated TCRs and HLA-C alleles showing the fewest. Three of the identified cytomegalovirus-associated TCR beta chains were confirmed in vitro to be specific for cytomegalovirus antigens. The presence/absence analyses assumed that sequencing depth was roughly uniform across donors, and that assumption may not be true. A cluster of highly shared sequence variants was judged likely to represent a technical artifact of the sequencing pipeline. A later analysis associated about 16,000 TCR beta sequences with specific HLA alleles at a false discovery rate of 0.05. Because HLA typing was unavailable for some donors at each locus, only the typed subset was used in association tests. A later analysis found that most CMV-associated TCR beta chains appeared HLA-restricted, with HLA associations seemingly driven largely by CMV exposure. About 17 rarely observed V segments, including chromosome 9 orphons, were excluded from the earlier analysis of approximately 500 of the donors because counts were too low. An association between a missense DCLRE1C variant and V-gene and J-gene trimming of TCR beta chains was found in a later genetic analysis and replicated in an independent cohort.

Libraries came from the immunoSEQ multiplex PCR assay. The multiplex PCR relied on a mix of 60 forward primers for TCR Vbeta segments and 13 reverse primers for TCR Jbeta segments. A multiplex PCR assay on genomic DNA amplified the CDR3 region of rearranged TCR beta genes. The Illumina HiSeq System was used to sequence the amplified TCR beta libraries as 87-base-pair reads. As for the authors' bioinformatics: A later analysis counted 75 million to 100 million unique TCR beta chains across the 600 to 850 repertoires, and some 11 million of these chains were shared by at least two donors. To remove PCR and sequencing errors, raw reads were error-corrected and collapsed into unique sequences using a nearest-neighbor algorithm that merged closely related sequences. V, D and J gene segments were assigned by aligning CDR3 sequences to IMGT reference sequences. Each retained sequence needed at least a six-nucleotide match to both a V gene segment and a J gene segment. A rearrangement was called productive if the CDR3 had no stop codons and remained in frame with V and J, and every other rearrangement was called non-productive. CDR3 was defined according to IMGT convention as the region running from the second conserved V-encoded cysteine to the conserved J-encoded phenylalanine. Sequences without an unambiguous match to a single V gene segment were excluded from the earlier analysis of 500 to 700 of the donors. In an earlier analysis of approximately 560 of the donors, a V segment was called functional when productive rearrangements were above 56.7%, and segregating when the standard deviation between donors exceeded 5%. A statistical classification framework was built to diagnose cytomegalovirus status from the catalog of TCR beta chain sequences. In a later analysis, TCR nucleotide sequences were compared against IMGT/GENE-DB human TR gene sequences so that V and J genes could be assigned. The TCRdist pipeline was used in a later analysis to assign CDR3 sequences and most-parsimonious VDJ recombination scenarios. A later analysis defined each TCR beta chain by its CDR3 amino acid sequence plus V-gene family, and excluded reads lacking a unique V-gene family. To address suspected cross-contamination and a sequencing artifact, a later analysis removed 592 highly shared, low-generation-probability nucleotide sequences. In a later analysis, a clonal expansion index for each public chain was calculated from normalized within-repertoire ranks of inferred template counts. Generation probabilities in a later analysis came from a VDJ recombination model fitted to out-of-frame rearrangements, and those results were checked against IGoR. Hypergeometric tests were used in a later analysis to score TCR-TCR, TCR-HLA and TCR-CMV co-occurrence, with a repertoire-size bias correction applied to the TCR pairs. In a later analysis, false discovery rates were estimated by permuting HLA or CMV assignments 20 times. In a later analysis, co-occurring TCRs were grouped using DBSCAN, with TCRdist sequence similarity added in when clustering inside HLA-allele-positive subsets. Co-occurrence clustering excluded repertoires with fewer than 30,000 or more than 120,000 public chains, plus five with anomalous nucleotide sharing. TCRdb re-hosts the immuneACCESS table, in-frame sequences only. Its copies lack some clones; in the studies checked, an unresolved V gene accounts for under half of them, and the cause for the rest is not known. D and trimming were read from the DNA, whereas the V and J calls and clone size are those reported in that table. The sample table records about 190,000 clones; roughly 80% of these occur just once. 2% to 3% of the sample comes from the top ten.

This TCR was recovered from a woman between 50 and 59 years old in good health and CMV-seropositive. The material sequenced was PBMCs.

The sequenced DNA: TGCGCCAGCAGCCAAGATTTAACAGCTAATGAAAAACTGTTTTTT. Protein translation: CASSQDLTANEKLFF. The chain is made from TRBV4-1 and TRBJ1-4, with the D segment identity uncertain. At the junction V is shortened by 0 bases and J by 3 bases, with 8 bases in between. The germline V gene encodes CDR1 MGHRA and CDR2 YSYEKL. The CDR3 contains 15 residues, cysteine and phenylalanine counted. The retained sequence is limited to the CDR3, 45 bases, with the frame set at the first base.